This T cell receptor beta chain stems from a study of T cell repertoires in cytomegalovirus infection. Looking at the study overall: CMV infection and matching HLA type were both indicated by public TCR beta signatures.

This clonotype was counted only a few times. TCRdb recomputed calls from the reads with MiXCR, one row per CDR3 protein. The data show about 740,000 distinct CDR3 sequences, less than 40% seen once. Unmatched junction bases numbered 12, after V lost 5 bases and J lost 5 bases. CDR1 is SGHVS and CDR2 is FNYEAQ in the germline V gene. The CDR3 runs 16 residues. This receptor was identified in a human donor in good health (CMV status not recorded). Some clones in this sample may be carry-over from other donors' samples. V is TRBV7-6 and J is TRBJ2-1; 7 bases are shared with TRBD2. The specimen sequenced was PBMCs. In DNA form, the CDR3 reads TGTGCCAGCAGCCCGGGCCTGGCGGGAGTCCACAATGAGCAGTTCTTC. Its translation is CASSPGLAGVHNEQFF.